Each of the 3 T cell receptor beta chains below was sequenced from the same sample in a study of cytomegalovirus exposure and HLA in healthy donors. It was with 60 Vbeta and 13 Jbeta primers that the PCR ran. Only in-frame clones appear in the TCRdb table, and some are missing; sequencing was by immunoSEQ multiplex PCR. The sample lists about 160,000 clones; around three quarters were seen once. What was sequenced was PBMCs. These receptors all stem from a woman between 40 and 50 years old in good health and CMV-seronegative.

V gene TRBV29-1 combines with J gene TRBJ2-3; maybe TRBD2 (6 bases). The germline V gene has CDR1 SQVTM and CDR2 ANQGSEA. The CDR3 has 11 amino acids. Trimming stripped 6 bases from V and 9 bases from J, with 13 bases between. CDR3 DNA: TGCAGCGTCGTTGGAGGGGAAACGCAGTATTTT. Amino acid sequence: CSVVGGETQYF.

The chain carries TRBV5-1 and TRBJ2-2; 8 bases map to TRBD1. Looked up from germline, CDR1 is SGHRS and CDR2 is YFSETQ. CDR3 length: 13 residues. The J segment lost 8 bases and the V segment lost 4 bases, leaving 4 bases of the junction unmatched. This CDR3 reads CASSLTGEGELFF. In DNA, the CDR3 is TGCGCCAGCAGCCTGACAGGGGAGGGGGAGCTGTTTTTT.

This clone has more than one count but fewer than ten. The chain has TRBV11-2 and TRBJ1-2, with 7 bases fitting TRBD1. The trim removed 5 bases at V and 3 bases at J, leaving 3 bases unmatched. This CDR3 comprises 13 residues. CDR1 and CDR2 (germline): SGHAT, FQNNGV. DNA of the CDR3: TGTGCCAGCAGCCACGGGACAGACTATGGCTACACCTTC. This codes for CASSHGTDYGYTF.